This entry lists 17 T cell receptor beta chains sequenced from one sample in a study of T cells in Graves' hyperthyroidism and ophthalmopathy. It was RNA transcripts that yielded the amplified TCR beta CDR3 regions. A set of HTBI primers served as the primers for a first-round RT-PCR of the TCR CDR3. In TCRdb, the multiplex PCR reads were re-called with MiXCR into one record per CDR3 protein. The sample gives about 130,000 distinct CDR3 sequences, approximately 20% of which show up once; over 60% is in the top ten. Sample: blood. The origin of the receptors is a woman aged 50 to 60 with Graves' hyperthyroidism that later progressed to Graves' ophthalmopathy.

The V call is TRBV7-2, the J call TRBJ2-7; 7 positions match TRBD2. The CDR3 totals 16 residues. V trimming: 1 base; J trimming: 0 bases; junction bases outside the gene matches: 6. Germline loops: CDR1 SGHTA, CDR2 FQGNSA. The CDR3 protein is CASSLVTGGSSYEQYF. As DNA, the CDR3 is TGTGCCAGCAGCTTAGTTACGGGCGGGAGCTCCTACGAGCAGTACTTC.

This clonotype was recorded at least ten times. V gene TRBV29-1 combines with J gene TRBJ2-3; 11 bases map to TRBD2. Germline V gene data show CDR1 as SQVTM and CDR2 as ANQGSEA. This CDR3 has 16 amino acids. V was clipped by 4 bases and J by 2 bases; unmatched bases: 8. CDR3 region: CSVGAGTSGPTDTQYF. The CDR3 DNA follows: TGCAGCGTTGGTGCCGGGACTAGCGGCCCCACAGATACGCAGTATTTT.

This chain joins TRBV7-2 and TRBJ1-1; D call uncertain. CDR3 length: 11 amino acids. CDR1 is SGHTA and CDR2 is FQGNSA in the germline V gene. V was trimmed by 2 bases and J by 11 bases, leaving 9 bases between them. The CDR3 DNA reads as TGTGCCAGCAGCTTATCGCAGACGGCTTTCTTT. Translation gives CASSLSQTAFF.

This chain connects TRBV12-3 or TRBV12-4 to TRBJ1-1; 9 nucleotides match TRBD1. V shed 5 bases, J shed 6 bases, and the junction held 10 bases outside the gene matches. The CDR3 runs to 15 residues. For the CDR3, the DNA is TGTGCCAGCAGTCCCCTCGCGAGACAGGGGGCTGAAGCTTTCTTT. This codes for CASSPLARQGAEAFF.

This clonotype occurred many times. The chain is built from TRBV6-4 and TRBJ1-1; unclear D gene. Germline V gene data show CDR1 as MRHNA and CDR2 as SNTAGT. The length of the CDR3 is 14 residues. Trimming removed 8 bases at V and 0 bases at J, with 13 bases between. This CDR3 is CASPYGCMNTEAFF. CDR3 in DNA: TGTGCCAGCCCCTATGGGTGTATGAACACTGAAGCTTTCTTT.

V is TRBV20-1 and J is TRBJ2-7; 8 bases are shared with TRBD1. CDR3 size: 15 residues. The V segment lost 2 bases and the J segment 6 bases; nucleotides outside the gene matches: 12. Germline V gives CDR1 DFQATT, CDR2 SNEGSKA (reference sequence). CDR3 in DNA: TGCAGTGCTAGACAGGGACAGGTCGCTCGGGGCGAGCAGTACTTC. Its translation: CSARQGQVARGEQYF.

This clonotype appeared many times. The V and J genes are TRBV27 and TRBJ2-7; D uncertain. The CDR3 length is 13 residues. The V gene lost 4 bases and the J gene lost 4 bases, with 11 bases spanning the gap. Germline V CDR1 and CDR2: MNHEY, SMNVEV (reference sequence). DNA of the CDR3: TGTGCCAGCAGTTCTCCTAATGGGTACGAGCAGTACTTC. It is translated as CASSSPNGYEQYF.

The chain employs TRBV28 and TRBJ1-5; D uncertain. Trimming shortened V by 5 bases and J by 3 bases, and 8 bases separated the two germline ends. The CDR3 totals 13 residues. CDR1 and CDR2 from the germline V gene are MDHEN and SYDVKM. CDR3 sequence reads: CASSRTSNQPQHF. CDR3 nucleotides: TGTGCCAGCAGTAGAACGTCCAATCAGCCCCAGCATTTT.

In its sample, this clonotype was seen many times. V usage is TRBV5-1 and J usage is TRBJ1-2, with 7 nucleotides matching TRBD1. Germline CDR1 and CDR2: SGHRS and YFSETQ. CDR3 length: 14 residues. V gave up 1 base and J gave up 1 base; unmatched junction bases: 1. The CDR3, as DNA: TGCGCCAGCAGCTTGACAGGGGATAACTATGGCTACACCTTC. Translating gives CASSLTGDNYGYTF.

This clonotype was recorded many times. The rearrangement joins TRBV7-9 to TRBJ2-3; the D is unclear. The V end lost 0 bases, the J end lost 3 bases, and 7 bases lay between the germline ends. This CDR3 is built from 14 residues. Germline V gene data show CDR1 as SEHNR and CDR2 as FQNEAQ (reference sequence). This chain's CDR3 is CASSLAGGTDTQYF. The CDR3 bases are TGTGCCAGCAGCTTAGCTGGCGGAACAGATACGCAGTATTTT.

This clonotype was found a few times. The CDR3 sequence is CASSSLVSYNEQFF. CDR3 nucleotide sequence: TGTGCCAGTAGTAGCTTGGTCTCCTACAATGAGCAGTTCTTC. The V gene is TRBV19, the J gene TRBJ2-1, with no clear D. Germline loops: CDR1 LNHDA, CDR2 SQIVND (reference sequence). V lost 4 bases, J lost 0 bases, and 7 bases lay in between. This CDR3 contains 14 residues. Drawing the rest from reference TRBV19 and TRBJ2-1, the complete variable domain is DGGITQSPKYLFRKEGQNVTLSCEQNLNHDAMYWYRQDPGQGLRLIYYSQIVNDFQKGDIAEGYSVSREKKESFPLTVTSAQKNPTAFYLCASSSLVSYNEQFFGPGTRLTVL.

This clonotype was recorded at least ten times. The rearrangement uses TRBV28 and TRBJ2-7, with TRBD1 matching 11 bases. V trimming: 6 bases; J trimming: 3 bases; junction bases outside the gene matches: 10. The CDR3 extends over 16 amino acids. From germline, CDR1 is MDHEN and CDR2 SYDVKM. CDR3 nucleotide sequence: TGTGCCAGCAGCACTCCGGGGACAGGGGGACACTACGAGCAGTACTTC. This encodes CASSTPGTGGHYEQYF.

The table lists this clonotype with many counts. V is TRBV6-9 and J is TRBJ2-1, with 8 bases aligning to TRBD2. Germline CDR1 and CDR2: MNHGY and SVAAGI. This CDR3 is 15 amino acids long. The V and J ends lost 7 bases and 2 bases, in that order; junction bases with no gene match: 7. The CDR3 DNA reads as TGTGCCAGCACCTGGACTAGCCTCACCTACAATGAGCAGTTCTTC. Translation: CASTWTSLTYNEQFF.

This clonotype came up a few times. V gene TRBV6-1 combines with J gene TRBJ2-1; the match to TRBD1 covers 7 bases. Trimming took 5 bases from V and 1 from J; bases not matched to a gene: 5. CDR1 is MNHNS, CDR2 SASEGT, per germline. This CDR3 comprises 15 residues. CDR3 loop: CASSLSRGSYNEQFF. DNA for the CDR3: TGTGCCAGCAGTCTAAGCAGGGGGTCCTACAATGAGCAGTTCTTC.

This clonotype was picked up many times. J is TRBJ1-5 and V is TRBV5-1, with 7 bases fitting TRBD1. Germline lookup yields CDR1 SGHRS and CDR2 YFSETQ. V gave up 2 bases and J gave up 6 bases; unmatched junction bases: 2. The CDR3 has 13 residues. CDR3 protein: CASSLGGAQPQHF. CDR3 bases: TGCGCCAGCAGCTTAGGGGGCGCTCAGCCCCAGCATTTT.

The chain combines TRBV19 with TRBJ1-1; perhaps TRBD1 as D (6 bases). Per germline, CDR1 LNHDA and CDR2 SQIVND (reference sequence). The CDR3 loop spans 14 amino acids. V was clipped by 5 bases and J by 5 bases, with 15 bases between them. CDR3 region: CASSAGTTRTEAFF. DNA of the CDR3: TGTGCCAGTAGTGCCGGGACAACGCGGACTGAAGCTTTCTTT. Full variable domain (outside the CDR3, taken from reference TRBV19 and TRBJ1-1): DGGITQSPKYLFRKEGQNVTLSCEQNLNHDAMYWYRQDPGQGLRLIYYSQIVNDFQKGDIAEGYSVSREKKESFPLTVTSAQKNPTAFYLCASSAGTTRTEAFFGQGTRLTVV.

This clonotype occurred a few times. The chain employs TRBV6-6 and TRBJ2-5, with TRBD1 matching over 7 bases. With V trimmed by 2 bases and J by 1 base, 4 bases remained unmatched. There are 15 residues in the CDR3. Germline V gene data show CDR1 as MNHNY and CDR2 as SVGAGI (reference sequence). The chain's CDR3 is CASSYNRGPQETQYF. DNA for the CDR3: TGTGCCAGCAGTTACAACAGGGGACCCCAAGAGACCCAGTACTTC.